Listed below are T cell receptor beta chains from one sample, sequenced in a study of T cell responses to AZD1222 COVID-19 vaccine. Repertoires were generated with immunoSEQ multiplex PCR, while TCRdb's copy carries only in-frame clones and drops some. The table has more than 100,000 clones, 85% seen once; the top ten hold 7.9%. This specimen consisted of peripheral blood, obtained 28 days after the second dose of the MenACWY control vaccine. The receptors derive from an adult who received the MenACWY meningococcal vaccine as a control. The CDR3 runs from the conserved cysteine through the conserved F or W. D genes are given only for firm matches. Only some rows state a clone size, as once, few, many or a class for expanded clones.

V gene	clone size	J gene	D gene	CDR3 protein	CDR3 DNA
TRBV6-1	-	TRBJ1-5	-	CASSDQGLGNQPQHF	TGTGCCAGCAGTGATCAAGGGTTAGGCAATCAGCCCCAGCATTTT
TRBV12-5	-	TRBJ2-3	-	CASGTGVVTDTQYF	TGTGCTAGTGGGACCGGGGTAGTCACAGATACGCAGTATTTT
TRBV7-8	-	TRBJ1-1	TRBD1	CASSLVRGPTEAFF	TGTGCCAGCAGCTTAGTCAGGGGGCCCACTGAAGCTTTCTTT
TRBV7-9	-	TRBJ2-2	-	CASSLVDTGELFF	TGTGCCAGCAGCTTAGTAGACACCGGGGAGCTGTTTTTT
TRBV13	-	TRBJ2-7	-	CASSLYTRTGTPHYEQYF	TGTGCCAGCAGCTTATATACAAGGACCGGGACTCCGCACTACGAGCAGTACTTC
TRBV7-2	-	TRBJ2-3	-	CASSPSPPSTDTQYF	TGTGCCAGCAGCCCTAGTCCGCCTAGCACAGATACGCAGTATTTT
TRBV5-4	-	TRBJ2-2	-	CASSLGTANTGELFF	TGTGCCAGCAGCTTGGGGACAGCGAACACCGGGGAGCTGTTTTTT
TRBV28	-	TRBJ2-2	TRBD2	CASRPTEPGGGELFF	TGTGCCAGCAGACCTACAGAACCGGGGGGCGGGGAGCTGTTTTTT
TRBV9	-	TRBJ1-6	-	CASSVNREGSPLHF	TGTGCCAGCAGCGTTAACAGGGAGGGTTCACCCCTCCACTTT
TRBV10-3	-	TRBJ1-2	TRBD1	CAISEVGTVNYGYTF	TGTGCCATCAGTGAAGTCGGGACAGTTAACTATGGCTACACCTTC
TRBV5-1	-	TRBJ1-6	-	CASSLDGVPWSSYNSPLHF	TGCGCCAGCAGCTTGGATGGGGTCCCCTGGAGCTCCTATAATTCACCCCTCCACTTT
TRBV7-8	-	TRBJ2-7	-	CASSLWTGAGEQYF	TGTGCCAGCAGCTTATGGACGGGAGCAGGCGAGCAGTACTTC
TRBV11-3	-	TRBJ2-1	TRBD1	CASSLEGDRLNEQFF	TGTGCCAGCAGCTTAGAAGGGGACAGACTCAATGAGCAGTTCTTC
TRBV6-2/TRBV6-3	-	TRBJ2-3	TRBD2	CASSYPTTSGVTDTQYF	TGTGCCAGCAGTTACCCGACAACTAGCGGGGTCACAGATACGCAGTATTTT
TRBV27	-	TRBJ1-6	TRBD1	CASRDRGNSPLHF	TGTGCCAGCCGGGACAGGGGAAATTCACCCCTCCACTTT
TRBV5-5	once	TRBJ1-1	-	CASSLDRAGGAFF	TGTGCCAGCAGCTTGGATAGGGCTGGTGGGGCTTTCTTT
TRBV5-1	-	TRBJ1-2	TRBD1	CASSFGQGGGYTF	TGCGCCAGCAGCTTCGGACAGGGAGGTGGCTACACCTTC
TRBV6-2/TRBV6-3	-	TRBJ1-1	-	CASSYSWQRRGNTEAFF	TGTGCCAGCAGTTACTCGTGGCAGAGGAGGGGGAACACTGAAGCTTTCTTT
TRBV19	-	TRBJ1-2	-	CASSPSMNYGYTF	TGTGCCAGTAGTCCATCAATGAACTATGGCTACACCTTC
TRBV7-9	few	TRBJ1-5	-	CASNIDGDQPQHF	TGTGCCAGCAACATAGACGGGGATCAGCCCCAGCATTTT
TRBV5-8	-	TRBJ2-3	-	CASSFDRSSTDTQYF	TGTGCCAGCAGCTTCGACCGAAGTAGCACAGATACGCAGTATTTT
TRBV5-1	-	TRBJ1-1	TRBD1	CASSSQGANTEAFF	TGCGCCAGCAGCTCCCAGGGGGCGAACACTGAAGCTTTCTTT
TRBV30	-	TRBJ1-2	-	CAWSVQSGGYTF	TGTGCCTGGAGTGTACAAAGTGGGGGCTACACCTTC
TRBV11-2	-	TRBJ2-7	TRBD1	CASSHDRVVYEQYF	TGTGCCAGCAGTCACGACAGGGTAGTTTACGAGCAGTACTTC
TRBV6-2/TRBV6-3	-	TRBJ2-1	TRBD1	CASGRDRGNNEQFF	TGTGCCAGCGGCCGGGACAGGGGAAACAATGAGCAGTTCTTC
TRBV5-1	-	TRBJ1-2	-	CASSLSGGYATGGYTF	TGCGCCAGCAGCTTGTCCGGCGGTTACGCCACCGGGGGCTACACCTTC
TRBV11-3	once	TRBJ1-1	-	CASSPRKGEAFF	TGTGCCAGCAGCCCGCGTAAAGGTGAAGCTTTCTTT